A selection of T cell receptor beta chains follows, all from one sample in a study of early T cells in non-severe SARS-CoV-2 infection. MiXCR was run by TCRdb on the 5' RACE reads, yielding one entry per CDR3 protein. The data show about 81,000 distinct CDR3 sequences, 11% to 15% seen once. The sequenced sample consisted of whole blood. Source of these receptors: an adult who was a healthcare worker with PCR-confirmed SARS-CoV-2 infection or an uninfected control (not recorded which). Each CDR3 is given with its conserved first and last residue. The D gene is left open where the match is weak. Clone sizes are given selectively: once, few, many, or a class where the clone is expanded.

len,j_gene,v_gene,d_gene,abundance,CDR3aa,CDR3nt
15,TRBJ2-2,TRBV5-1,.,.,CASSLVQTNTGELFF,TGCGCCAGCAGCTTAGTGCAGACGAACACCGGGGAGCTGTTTTTT
15,TRBJ2-7,TRBV19,.,large,CASSMPHRGSHEQYF,TGTGCCAGTAGTATGCCCCACAGAGGGAGCCACGAGCAGTACTTC
14,TRBJ2-4,TRBV19,.,.,CASSIGDAENIQYF,TGTGCCAGTAGTATCGGGGACGCGGAAAACATTCAGTACTTC
14,TRBJ1-1,TRBV27,TRBD1,few,CASSWDSGGTEAFF,TGTGCCAGCAGTTGGGACAGCGGGGGCACTGAAGCTTTCTTT
14,TRBJ1-5,TRBV6-6,.,many,CASSGGTSDQPQHF,TGTGCCAGCAGTGGCGGGACTTCTGATCAGCCCCAGCATTTT
15,TRBJ2-3,TRBV29-1,TRBD1,.,CSVAVSGQGADTQYF,TGCAGCGTTGCCGTTTCAGGACAGGGAGCAGATACGCAGTATTTT
14,TRBJ2-7,TRBV20-1,.,.,CSAPLWGTSYEQYF,TGCAGTGCGCCGTTGTGGGGGACCTCCTACGAGCAGTACTTC
14,TRBJ2-5,TRBV7-2,.,.,CASRWAGPQETQYF,TGTGCCAGCCGCTGGGCGGGCCCCCAAGAGACCCAGTACTTC
14,TRBJ2-1,TRBV2,TRBD2,many,CASWSGTPRGEQFF,TGTGCCAGCTGGAGCGGGACCCCCCGGGGTGAGCAGTTCTTC
14,TRBJ1-3,TRBV7-3,.,.,CASSRGAAGNTIYF,TGTGCCAGCAGCCGGGGGGCAGCTGGAAACACCATATATTTT
13,TRBJ1-1,TRBV7-7,.,few,CASSLDRYTEAFF,TGTGCCAGCAGCTTAGATCGGTACACTGAAGCTTTCTTT
16,TRBJ2-3,TRBV20-1,.,few,CSARDPSNAYTDTQYF,TGCAGTGCTAGAGACCCCTCAAACGCCTACACAGATACGCAGTATTTT
15,TRBJ2-1,TRBV19,TRBD2,few,CASSMGTSGHNEQFF,TGTGCCAGTAGTATGGGGACTAGCGGCCACAATGAGCAGTTCTTC
16,TRBJ1-1,TRBV6-5,.,many,CASSYSAGGRNTEAFF,TGTGCCAGCAGTTACTCGGCAGGAGGGAGGAACACTGAAGCTTTCTTT
14,TRBJ1-6,TRBV19,TRBD1,.,CASSIQGENSPLHF,TGTGCCAGTAGTATACAGGGGGAGAATTCACCCCTCCACTTT
14,TRBJ2-5,TRBV6-5,.,many,CASSPGRVQETQYF,TGTGCCAGCAGCCCCGGACGCGTACAAGAGACCCAGTACTTC